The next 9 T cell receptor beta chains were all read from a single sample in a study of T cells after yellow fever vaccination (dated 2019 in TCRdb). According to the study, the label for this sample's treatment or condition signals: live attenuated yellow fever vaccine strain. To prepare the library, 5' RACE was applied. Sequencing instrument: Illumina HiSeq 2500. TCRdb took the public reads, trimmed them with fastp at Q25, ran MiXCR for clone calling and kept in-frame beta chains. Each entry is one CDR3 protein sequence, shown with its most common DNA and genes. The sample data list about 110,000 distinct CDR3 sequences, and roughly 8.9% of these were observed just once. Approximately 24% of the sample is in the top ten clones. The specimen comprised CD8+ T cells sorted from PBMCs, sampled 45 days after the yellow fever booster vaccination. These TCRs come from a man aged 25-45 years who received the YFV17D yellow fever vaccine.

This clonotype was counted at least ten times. The chain's CDR3 is CASSPRGDRLDGYTF. The CDR3 nucleotides read TGTGCCAGCAGTCCACGGGGGGACAGGCTAGATGGCTACACCTTC. The chain uses TRBV6-1 and TRBJ1-2; 8 bases line up with TRBD1. V was pared by 5 bases and J by 6 bases, with 11 bases of the junction left unmatched. This CDR3 is built from 15 residues. Germline CDR1 and CDR2: MNHNS and SASEGT.

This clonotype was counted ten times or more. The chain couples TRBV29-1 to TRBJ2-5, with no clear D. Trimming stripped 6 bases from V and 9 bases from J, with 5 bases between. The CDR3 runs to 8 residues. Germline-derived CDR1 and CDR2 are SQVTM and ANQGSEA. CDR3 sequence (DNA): TGCAGCGTCCCCCCCCAGTACTTC. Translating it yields CSVPPQYF.

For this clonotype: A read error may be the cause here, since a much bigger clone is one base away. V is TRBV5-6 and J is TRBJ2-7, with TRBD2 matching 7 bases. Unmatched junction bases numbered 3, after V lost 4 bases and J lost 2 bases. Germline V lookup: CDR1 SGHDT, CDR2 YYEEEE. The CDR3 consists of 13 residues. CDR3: CASSVGGAYEQYF. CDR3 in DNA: TGTGCCAGCAGCGTGGGAGGGGCCTACGAGCAGTACTTC.

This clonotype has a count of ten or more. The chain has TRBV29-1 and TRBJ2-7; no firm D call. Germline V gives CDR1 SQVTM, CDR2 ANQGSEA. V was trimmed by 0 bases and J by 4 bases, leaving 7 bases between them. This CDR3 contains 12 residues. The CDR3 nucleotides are TGCAGCGTTGAAGAACCGCGGTACGAGCAGTACTTC. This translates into CSVEEPRYEQYF.

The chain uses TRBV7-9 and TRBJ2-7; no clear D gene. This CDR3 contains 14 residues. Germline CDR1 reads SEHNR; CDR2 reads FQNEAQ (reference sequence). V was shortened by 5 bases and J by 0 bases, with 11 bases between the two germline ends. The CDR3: CASSRPETSYEQYF. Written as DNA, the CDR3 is TGTGCCAGCAGCCGCCCGGAAACCTCCTACGAGCAGTACTTC.

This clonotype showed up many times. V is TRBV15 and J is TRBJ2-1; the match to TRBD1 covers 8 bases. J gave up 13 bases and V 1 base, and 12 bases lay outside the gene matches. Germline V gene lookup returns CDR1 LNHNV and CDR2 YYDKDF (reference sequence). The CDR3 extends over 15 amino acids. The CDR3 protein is CATSRVAGGEGGQFF. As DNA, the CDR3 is TGTGCCACCAGCAGAGTGGCAGGGGGCGAGGGGGGTCAGTTCTTC. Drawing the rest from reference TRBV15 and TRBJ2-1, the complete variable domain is DAMVIQNPRYQVTQFGKPVTLSCSQTLNHNVMYWYQQKSSQAPKLLFHYYDKDFNNEADTPDNFQSRRPNTSFCFLDIRSPGLGDTAMYLCATSRVAGGEGGQFFGPGTRLTVL.

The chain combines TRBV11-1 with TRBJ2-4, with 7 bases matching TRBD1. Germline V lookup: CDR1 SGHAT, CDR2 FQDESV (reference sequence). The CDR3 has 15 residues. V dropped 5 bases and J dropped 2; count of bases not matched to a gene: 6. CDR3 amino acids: CASSQTGLSKNIQYF. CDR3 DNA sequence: TGTGCCAGCAGCCAGACAGGGTTGTCCAAAAACATTCAGTACTTC.

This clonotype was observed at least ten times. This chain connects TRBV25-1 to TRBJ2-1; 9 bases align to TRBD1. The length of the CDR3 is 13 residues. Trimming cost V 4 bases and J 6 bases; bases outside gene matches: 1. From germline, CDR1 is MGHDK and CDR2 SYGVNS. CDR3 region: CASSGDRVNEQFF. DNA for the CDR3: TGTGCCAGCAGTGGGGACAGGGTCAATGAGCAGTTCTTC. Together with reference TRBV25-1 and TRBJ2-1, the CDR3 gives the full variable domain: EADIYQTPRYLVIGTGKKITLECSQTMGHDKMYWYQQDPGMELHLIHYSYGVNSTEKGDLSSESTVSRIRTEHFPLTLESARPSHTSQYLCASSGDRVNEQFFGPGTRLTVL.

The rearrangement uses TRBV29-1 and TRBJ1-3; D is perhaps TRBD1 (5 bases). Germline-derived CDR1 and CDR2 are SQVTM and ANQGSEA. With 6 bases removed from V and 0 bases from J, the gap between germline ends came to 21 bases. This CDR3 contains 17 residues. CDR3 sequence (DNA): TGCAGCGTAGGGACGGCAAAATCCTCTGACTCTGGAAACACCATATATTTT. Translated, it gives CSVGTAKSSDSGNTIYF.